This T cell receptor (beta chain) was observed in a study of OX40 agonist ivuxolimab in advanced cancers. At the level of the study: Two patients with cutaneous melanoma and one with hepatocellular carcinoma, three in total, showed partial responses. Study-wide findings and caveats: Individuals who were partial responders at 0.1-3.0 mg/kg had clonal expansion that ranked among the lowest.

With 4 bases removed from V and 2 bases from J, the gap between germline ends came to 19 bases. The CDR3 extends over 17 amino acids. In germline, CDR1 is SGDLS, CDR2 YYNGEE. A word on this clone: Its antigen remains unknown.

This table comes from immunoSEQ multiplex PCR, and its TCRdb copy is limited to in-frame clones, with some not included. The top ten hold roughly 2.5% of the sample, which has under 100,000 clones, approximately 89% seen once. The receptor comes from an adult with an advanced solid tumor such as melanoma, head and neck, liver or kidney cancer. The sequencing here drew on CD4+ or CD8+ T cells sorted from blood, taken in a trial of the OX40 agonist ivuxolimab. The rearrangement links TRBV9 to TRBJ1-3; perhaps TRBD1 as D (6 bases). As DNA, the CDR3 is TGTGCCAGCAGCCCCAGGGGTGCTGAGACGACTGGAAACACCATATATTTT. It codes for CASSPRGAETTGNTIYF. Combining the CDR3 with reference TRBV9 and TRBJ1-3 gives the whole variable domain DSGVTQTPKHLITATGQRVTLRCSPRSGDLSVYWYQQSLDQGLQFLIQYYNGEERAKGNILERFSAQQFPDLHSELNLSSLELGDSALYFCASSPRGAETTGNTIYFGEGSWLTVV.